This record covers a single T cell receptor beta chain. The antigen is not known. The sample belongs to a study of cytomegalovirus exposure and HLA in healthy donors. Turning to the study itself: Ancestry clustering placed around 81% of around 400 genotyped donors in the Caucasian-associated cluster.

The study's findings and limits: Reportedly, diagnosis of cytomegalovirus status by the classifier showed high specificity and sensitivity. An observed cluster of highly shared sequence variants was recorded as a likely sequencing artifact. Productive rates of about 87% or about 30% were seen for most TCR beta V segments in an earlier analysis.

CDR3 size: 15 residues. Per the germline V gene, CDR1 is LNHDA and CDR2 is SQIVND (reference sequence). The trim removed 5 bases at V and 2 bases at J, leaving 8 bases unmatched. The study ran its PCR with 60 Vbeta and 13 Jbeta primers. Here immunoSEQ multiplex PCR was the method, and the copy in TCRdb shows in-frame clones only, minus some. The sample yields some 150,000 clones, 80% seen once. The TCR comes from a man younger than 30 in good health and CMV-seropositive. The V call is TRBV19, the J call TRBJ1-2, with 7 positions matching TRBD1. Input material: PBMCs. The CDR3 loop reads CASSLQGLGNYGYTF. In DNA, the CDR3 is TGTGCCAGTAGTCTACAGGGGTTAGGGAACTATGGCTACACCTTC.